These 10 T cell receptor beta chains were all obtained from the same sample, sequenced in a study of T-cell memory formation after mild COVID-19. TCRdb used MiXCR to reprocess the 5' RACE reads, holding one entry per CDR3 protein. The table records around 250,000 distinct CDR3 sequences, roughly 9.4% of them present only once. The sample was PBMCs or a T cell subset sorted from them (not recorded which). These receptors came from a man between 18 and 35 years old who had mild COVID-19 (a few samples of this study predate the infection). Cell type and time point are not known.

The CDR3 DNA sequence: TGTGCCTGGATGGACTGGGGCCTGAACACTGAAGCTTTCTTT. Protein product: CAWMDWGLNTEAFF. The chain has TRBV30 and TRBJ1-1; possibly TRBD1 for D (5 bases). Trimming stripped 4 bases from V and 0 bases from J, with 12 bases between. From germline, CDR1 is GTSNPN and CDR2 SVGIG (reference sequence). The CDR3 length is 14 residues.

In its sample, this clonotype was seen many times. The rearrangement uses TRBV7-8 and TRBJ2-5; the D gene is possibly TRBD2 (5 bases). Germline V gene data show CDR1 as SGHVS and CDR2 as FQNEAQ. The CDR3 has 9 amino acids. CDR3 DNA: TGTGCATGCGGGGAGACCCAGTACTTC. Its protein is CACGETQYF.

This clonotype was seen a few times. This sequence joins TRBV12-3 or TRBV12-4 and TRBJ1-1; TRBD1 might be the D (6 bases). V dropped 5 bases and J dropped 4 bases, with 17 bases sitting between them. This CDR3 comprises 15 residues. CDR3: CASSIPQGGSTEAFF. The CDR3 DNA sequence: TGTGCCAGCAGTATCCCACAAGGGGGGAGCACTGAAGCTTTCTTT.

This clonotype was observed a few times. The J gene is TRBJ2-7, the V gene TRBV30; possibly TRBD1 or TRBD2 for D (5 bases each). CDR3 size: 12 residues. Germline-derived CDR1 and CDR2 are GTSNPN and SVGIG (reference sequence). Trimming shortened V by 5 bases and J by 0 bases, and 8 bases separated the two germline ends. CDR3 in DNA: TGTGCCTGGGCAGGGAGCTCCTACGAGCAGTACTTC. This codes for CAWAGSSYEQYF. Supplemented by reference TRBV30 and TRBJ2-7, the full variable domain reads SQTIHQWPATLVQPVGSPLSLECTVEGTSNPNLYWYRQAAGRGLQLLFYSVGIGQISSEVPQNLSASRPQDRQFILSSKKLLLSDSGFYLCAWAGSSYEQYFGPGTRLTVT.

The chain carries TRBV4-1 and TRBJ1-1; D remains ambiguous. V gave up 4 bases and J gave up 1 base, with 16 bases separating them. This CDR3 is built from 16 residues. The germline V gene has CDR1 MGHRA and CDR2 YSYEKL. The CDR3 region has the DNA TGCGCCAGCAGCCGGAGGTTCAGTCCAGCGAACACTGAAGCTTTCTTT. Residues: CASSRRFSPANTEAFF.

This clonotype was counted only a few times. The gene calls are TRBV29-1 and TRBJ2-3, with D possibly TRBD1 on 5 matching bases. The CDR3 spans 15 residues. V lost 5 bases and J lost 2, with 17 bases in between. Germline V lookup: CDR1 SQVTM, CDR2 ANQGSEA. This chain's CDR3 is CSVLIGAAFTDTQYF. The CDR3 DNA reads as TGCAGCGTTCTTATTGGGGCAGCCTTCACAGATACGCAGTATTTT.

CDR3 loop: CASSGTSGGLTDTQYF. The CDR3 nucleotides read TGCGCCAGCAGCGGGACTAGCGGGGGGCTAACAGATACGCAGTATTTT. This chain connects TRBV5-1 to TRBJ2-3, with 15 nucleotides matching TRBD2. The V gene end was trimmed by 4 bases and the J gene end by 3 bases; junction bases not matched to a gene: 3. CDR1 and CDR2 from the germline V gene are SGHRS and YFSETQ. This CDR3 contains 16 residues.

This clonotype was detected a few times. V is TRBV10-3 and J is TRBJ2-3, with 11 bases identical to TRBD1. The CDR3 has 14 residues. The V and J ends lost 6 bases and 6 bases, in that order; junction bases with no gene match: 5. Germline V gives CDR1 ENHRY, CDR2 SYGVKD. The CDR3 is CAIRADRGPDTQYF. The CDR3 DNA reads TGTGCCATCAGGGCGGACAGGGGGCCTGATACGCAGTATTTT.

This clonotype was picked up many times. The chain combines TRBV4-1 with TRBJ1-4; D ambiguous. Germline CDR1 reads MGHRA; CDR2 reads YSYEKL. There are 16 residues in the CDR3. V lost 2 bases to trimming and J lost 4 bases, with 14 bases between them. The CDR3 DNA sequence: TGCGCCAGCAGCCAACGACCCGGACGTTATAATGAAAAACTGTTTTTT. It is translated as CASSQRPGRYNEKLFF.

In the case of this clonotype: A single base separates this from a much larger clone, so it may be a read error. The J gene is TRBJ2-5, the V gene TRBV2, with 12 bases that match TRBD2. Per germline, CDR1 SNHLY and CDR2 FYNNEI. CDR3 length: 15 amino acids. This CDR3 reads CASGGLAGPEETKYF. The CDR3 coding sequence is TGTGCCAGCGGAGGACTAGCGGGACCCGAAGAGACCAAGTACTTC.